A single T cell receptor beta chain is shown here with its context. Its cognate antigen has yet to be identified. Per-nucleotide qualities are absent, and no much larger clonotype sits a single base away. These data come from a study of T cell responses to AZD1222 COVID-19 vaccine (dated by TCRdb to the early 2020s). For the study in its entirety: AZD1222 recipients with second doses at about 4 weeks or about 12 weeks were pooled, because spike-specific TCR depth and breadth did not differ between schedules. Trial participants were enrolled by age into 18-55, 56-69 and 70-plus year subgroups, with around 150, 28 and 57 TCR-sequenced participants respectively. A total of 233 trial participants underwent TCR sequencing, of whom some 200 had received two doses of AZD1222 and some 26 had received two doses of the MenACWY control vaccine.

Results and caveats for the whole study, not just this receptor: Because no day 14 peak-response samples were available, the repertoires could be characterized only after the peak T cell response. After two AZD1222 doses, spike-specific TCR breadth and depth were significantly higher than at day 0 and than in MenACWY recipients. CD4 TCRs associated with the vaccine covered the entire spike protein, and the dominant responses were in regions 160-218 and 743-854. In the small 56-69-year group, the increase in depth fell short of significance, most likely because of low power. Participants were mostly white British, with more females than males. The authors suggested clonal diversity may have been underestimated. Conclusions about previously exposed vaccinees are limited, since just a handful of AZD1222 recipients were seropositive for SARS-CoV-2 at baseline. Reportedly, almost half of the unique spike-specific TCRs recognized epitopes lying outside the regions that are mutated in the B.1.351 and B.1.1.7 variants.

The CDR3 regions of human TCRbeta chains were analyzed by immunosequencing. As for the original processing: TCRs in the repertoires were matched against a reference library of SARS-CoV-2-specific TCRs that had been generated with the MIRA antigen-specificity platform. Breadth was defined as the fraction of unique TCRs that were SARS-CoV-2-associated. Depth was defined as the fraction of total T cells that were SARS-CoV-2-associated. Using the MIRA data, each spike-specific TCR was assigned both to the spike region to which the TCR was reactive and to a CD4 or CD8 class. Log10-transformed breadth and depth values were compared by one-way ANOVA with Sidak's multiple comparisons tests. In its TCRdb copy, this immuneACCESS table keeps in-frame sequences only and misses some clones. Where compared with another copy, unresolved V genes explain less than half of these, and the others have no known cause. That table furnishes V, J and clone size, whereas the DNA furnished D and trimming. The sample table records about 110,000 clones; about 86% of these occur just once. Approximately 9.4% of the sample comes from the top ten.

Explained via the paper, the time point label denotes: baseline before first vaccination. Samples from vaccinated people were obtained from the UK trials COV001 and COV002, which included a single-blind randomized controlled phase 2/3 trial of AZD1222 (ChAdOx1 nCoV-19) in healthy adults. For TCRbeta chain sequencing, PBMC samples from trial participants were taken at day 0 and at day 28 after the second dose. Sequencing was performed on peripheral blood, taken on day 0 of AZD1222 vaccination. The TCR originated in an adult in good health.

The DNA sequence follows: TGTGCCAGCAGTCCTACCGGGACAGGGGGTTTGGATGAGCAGTTCTTC. It translates to CASSPTGTGGLDEQFF. Here the chain combines TRBV28 and TRBJ2-1; 11 junctional bases match TRBD1. CDR1 and CDR2 were assigned from the germline V gene as MDHEN and SYDVKM. From cysteine to phenylalanine, the CDR3 is 16 amino acids long. The entry retains the CDR3 DNA only, 48 bases that are in frame from base 1. Unmatched junction bases come to 11, with V trimmed by 5 bases and J by 8 bases.